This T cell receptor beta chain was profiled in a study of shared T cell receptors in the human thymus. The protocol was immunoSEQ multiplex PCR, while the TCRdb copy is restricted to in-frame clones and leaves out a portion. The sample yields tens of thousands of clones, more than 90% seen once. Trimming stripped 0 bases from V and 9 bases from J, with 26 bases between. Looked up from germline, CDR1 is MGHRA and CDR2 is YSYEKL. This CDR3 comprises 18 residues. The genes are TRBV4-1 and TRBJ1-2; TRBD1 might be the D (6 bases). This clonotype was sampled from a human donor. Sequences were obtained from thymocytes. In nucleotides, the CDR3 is TGCGCCAGCAGCCAAGATATGGACAGTGACCCCTACTATGGTAGCTACACCTTC. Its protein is CASSQDMDSDPYYGSYTF.